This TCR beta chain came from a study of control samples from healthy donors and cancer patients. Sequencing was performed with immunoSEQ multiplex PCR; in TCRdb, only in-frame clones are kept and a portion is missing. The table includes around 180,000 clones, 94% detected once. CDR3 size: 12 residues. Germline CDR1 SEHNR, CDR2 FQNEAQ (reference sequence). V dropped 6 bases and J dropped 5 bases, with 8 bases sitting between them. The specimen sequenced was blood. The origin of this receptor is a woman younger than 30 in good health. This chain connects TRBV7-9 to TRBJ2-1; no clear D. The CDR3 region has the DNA TGTGCCAGCAGTTTCGACAACAATGAGCAGTTCTTC. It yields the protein CASSFDNNEQFF. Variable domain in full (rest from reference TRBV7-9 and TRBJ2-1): DTGVSQNPRHKITKRGQNVTFRCDPISEHNRLYWYRQTLGQGPEFLTYFQNEAQLEKSRLLSDRFSAERPKGSFSTLEIQRTEQGDSAMYLCASSFDNNEQFFGPGTRLTVL.